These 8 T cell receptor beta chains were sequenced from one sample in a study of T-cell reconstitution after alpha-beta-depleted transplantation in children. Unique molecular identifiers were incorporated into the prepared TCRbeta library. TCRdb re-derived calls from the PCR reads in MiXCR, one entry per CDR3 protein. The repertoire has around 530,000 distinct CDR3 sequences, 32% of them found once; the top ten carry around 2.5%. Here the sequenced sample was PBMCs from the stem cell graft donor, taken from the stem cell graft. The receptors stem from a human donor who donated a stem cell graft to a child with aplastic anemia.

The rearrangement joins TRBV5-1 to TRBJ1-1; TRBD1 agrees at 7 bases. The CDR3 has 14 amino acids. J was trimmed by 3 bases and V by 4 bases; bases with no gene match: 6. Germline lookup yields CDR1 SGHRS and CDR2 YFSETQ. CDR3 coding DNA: TGCGCCAGCAGCGCGGGAGACAGGGACACTGAAGCTTTCTTT. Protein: CASSAGDRDTEAFF.

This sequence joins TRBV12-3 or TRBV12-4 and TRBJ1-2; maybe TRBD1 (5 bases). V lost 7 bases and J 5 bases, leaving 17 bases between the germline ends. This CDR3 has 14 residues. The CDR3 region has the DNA TGTGCCAGCATCTTGACAGCTGCGGGGTATGGCTACACCTTC. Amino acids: CASILTAAGYGYTF.

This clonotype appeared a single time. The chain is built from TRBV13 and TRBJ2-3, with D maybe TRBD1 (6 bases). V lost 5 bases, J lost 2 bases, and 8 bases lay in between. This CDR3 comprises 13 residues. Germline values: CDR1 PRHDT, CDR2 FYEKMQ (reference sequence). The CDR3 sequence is CASSPGDTDTQYF. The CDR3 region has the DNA TGTGCCAGCAGCCCAGGGGACACAGATACGCAGTATTTT.

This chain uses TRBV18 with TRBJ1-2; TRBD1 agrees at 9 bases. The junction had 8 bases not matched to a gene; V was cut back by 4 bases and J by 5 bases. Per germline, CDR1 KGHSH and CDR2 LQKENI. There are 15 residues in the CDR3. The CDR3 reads CASSRTGGEMYGYTF. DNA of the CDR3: TGTGCCAGCTCACGAACAGGGGGCGAAATGTATGGCTACACCTTC.

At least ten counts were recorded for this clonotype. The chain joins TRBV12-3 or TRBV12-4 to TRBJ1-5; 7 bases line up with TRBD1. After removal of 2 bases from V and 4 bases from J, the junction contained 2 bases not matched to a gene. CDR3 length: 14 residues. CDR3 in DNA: TGTGCCAGCAGTTTACGGGACAGTAATCAGCCCCAGCATTTT. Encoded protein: CASSLRDSNQPQHF.

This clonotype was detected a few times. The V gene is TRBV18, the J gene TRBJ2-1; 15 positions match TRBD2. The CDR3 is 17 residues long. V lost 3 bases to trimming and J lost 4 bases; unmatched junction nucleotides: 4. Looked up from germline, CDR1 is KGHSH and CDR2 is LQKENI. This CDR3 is CASSPGLAGGEYNEQFF. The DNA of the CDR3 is TGTGCCAGCTCACCGGGACTAGCGGGAGGAGAATACAATGAGCAGTTCTTC.

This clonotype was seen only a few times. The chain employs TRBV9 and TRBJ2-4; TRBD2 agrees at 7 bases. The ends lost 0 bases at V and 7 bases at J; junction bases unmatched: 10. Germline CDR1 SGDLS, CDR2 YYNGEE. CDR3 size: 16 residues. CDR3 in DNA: TGTGCCAGCAGCGTAGACTCGGGAGGAATTCGGAACATTCAGTACTTC. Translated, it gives CASSVDSGGIRNIQYF.

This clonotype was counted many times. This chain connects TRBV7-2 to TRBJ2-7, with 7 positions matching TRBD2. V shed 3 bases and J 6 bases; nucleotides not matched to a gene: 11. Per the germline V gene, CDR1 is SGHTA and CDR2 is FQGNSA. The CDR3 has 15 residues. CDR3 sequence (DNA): TGTGCCAGCAGCTTTTCAATGGGGGGGTCTAGCGAGCAGTACTTC. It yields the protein CASSFSMGGSSEQYF.